Each of the 5 T cell receptor beta chains below was sequenced from the same sample in a study of a mutant IDH1 vaccine in newly diagnosed glioma (dated by TCRdb to the early 2020s). The sample's time point label, decoded: week 47, end of study. A 20-mer mutant IDH1 peptide at 300 micrograms in Montanide made up each vaccine dose, which was injected subcutaneously together with topical imiquimod. Receptor amplification or capture employed the immunoSEQ multiplex PCR assay. This is the immuneACCESS table as TCRdb keeps it, with only in-frame sequences that have V and J called. A part of the clones is gone; compared with another copy, unresolved V genes explain less than half, and the rest is unexplained. This sample holds some 31,000 clones; approximately 84% were observed only once. The top ten clonotypes cover roughly 30% of the sample. Antigens of these TCRs are unknown. The sample was PBMCs, taken from a glioma patient whose treatment included an IDH1 peptide vaccine. The receptors come from a man in his thirties or forties with glioma.

This chain uses TRBV6-6 with TRBJ1-6; 7 positions agree with TRBD1. The CDR3 sequence is 15 residues long. Germline V gene data show CDR1 as MNHNY and CDR2 as SVGAGI (reference sequence). With V trimmed by 6 bases and J by 7 bases, 9 bases remained unmatched. The CDR3 sequence: CASSIQGERNSPLHF. The CDR3 DNA reads TGTGCCAGCAGCATCCAGGGGGAGCGAAATTCACCCCTCCACTTT.

The chain couples TRBV30 to TRBJ1-6, with TRBD1 matching over 9 bases. Trimming removed 3 bases from V and 10 bases from J; junction bases left unmatched: 7. The CDR3 has 14 amino acids. The germline gives CDR1 GTSNPN, CDR2 SVGIG (reference sequence). Written as DNA, the CDR3 is TGTGCCTGGAGGGGGACAGGGCAGGAGTCACCCCTCCACTTT. Protein: CAWRGTGQESPLHF. The full variable domain, in which reference TRBV30 and TRBJ1-6 provide the parts outside the CDR3, is SQTIHQWPATLVQPVGSPLSLECTVEGTSNPNLYWYRQAAGRGLQLLFYSVGIGQISSEVPQNLSASRPQDRQFILSSKKLLLSDSGFYLCAWRGTGQESPLHFGNGTRLTVT.

This chain links TRBV7-3 with TRBJ1-3; maybe TRBD1 (6 bases). The CDR3 totals 14 residues. V lost 5 bases and J lost 1, with 9 bases in between. Per the germline V gene, CDR1 is SGHTA and CDR2 is FQGTGA. The CDR3 DNA follows: TGTGCCAGCAGCCAAGGGGGTTCTGGAAACACCATATATTTT. Translation: CASSQGGSGNTIYF.

The chain is built from TRBV6-6 and TRBJ1-2; D is undetermined. CDR1 is MNHNY, CDR2 SVGAGI, per germline (reference sequence). This CDR3 spans 11 amino acids. V lost 7 bases and J 1 base, leaving 4 bases between the germline ends. CDR3 protein: CASNHNYGYTF. The DNA of the CDR3 is TGTGCCAGCAATCATAACTATGGCTACACCTTC.

This chain connects TRBV5-1 to TRBJ2-7; 8 bases fit TRBD1. Germline values: CDR1 SGHRS, CDR2 YFSETQ. V was pared by 1 base and J by 2 bases, with 11 bases of the junction left unmatched. This CDR3 comprises 17 residues. The CDR3: CASSLPRSRGPPYEQYF. CDR3 sequence (DNA): TGCGCCAGCAGCTTGCCCCGCAGCAGGGGGCCCCCCTACGAGCAGTACTTC. Together with reference TRBV5-1 and TRBJ2-7, the CDR3 gives the full variable domain: KAGVTQTPRYLIKTRGQQVTLSCSPISGHRSVSWYQQTPGQGLQFLFEYFSETQRNKGNFPGRFSGRQFSNSRSEMNVSTLELGDSALYLCASSLPRSRGPPYEQYFGPGTRLTVT.